This passage covers 21 T cell receptor beta chains from one sample sequenced in a study of blood T cell repertoires in COVID-19. This table comes from immunoSEQ multiplex PCR, and its TCRdb copy is limited to in-frame clones, with some not included. Of 370,000 or so clones listed, roughly 77% are singletons. The sequenced sample was peripheral blood. Source of these receptors: a human donor with acute or convalescent COVID-19. The donor label of this sample is uncertain.

The chain recombines TRBV11-2 with TRBJ1-2, with 7 bases aligning to TRBD1. Germline V lookup: CDR1 SGHAT, CDR2 FQNNGV. The CDR3 loop spans 15 amino acids. J lost 5 bases, V lost 0 bases, and 6 bases had no gene match. DNA for the CDR3: TGTGCCAGCAGCTTAGATGGGGCAGGGGGTTATGGCTACACCTTC. Protein: CASSLDGAGGYGYTF.

The chain combines TRBV28 with TRBJ1-2; TRBD1 matches 7 bases. The V and J ends lost 5 bases and 1 base, in that order; junction bases with no gene match: 4. Germline V gives CDR1 MDHEN, CDR2 SYDVKM. The CDR3 loop spans 14 amino acids. The CDR3 sequence: CASSQGGLNYGYTF. The CDR3 nucleotides are TGTGCCAGCAGTCAGGGGGGCCTTAACTATGGCTACACCTTC.

On this clone: This specimen includes other DNA sequences encoding the same CDR3. The chain carries TRBV14 and TRBJ1-2, with D perhaps TRBD1 (5 bases). The germline CDR1 and CDR2 sequences are SGHDN and FVKESK. Trimming pared 4 bases from V and 3 bases from J, leaving 9 bases between. This CDR3 contains 13 residues. The CDR3 loop reads CASSPQGYYGYTF. CDR3 nucleotides: TGTGCCAGCAGCCCCCAGGGATACTATGGCTACACCTTC.

This clone came up once. The V and J genes are TRBV11-2 and TRBJ2-3, with TRBD2 identical over 12 bases. The germline V gene has CDR1 SGHAT and CDR2 FQNNGV. The length of the CDR3 is 16 residues. Trimming removed 4 bases from V and 5 bases from J; junction bases left unmatched: 7. DNA of the CDR3: TGTGCCAGCAGCTACCCTAGCGGGGGGGCCGTAGATACGCAGTATTTT. Encoded protein: CASSYPSGGAVDTQYF.

The J gene is TRBJ1-6, the V gene TRBV6-5, with D unresolved. The CDR3 is 11 amino acids. Germline V lookup: CDR1 MNHEY, CDR2 SVGAGI. Trimming removed 8 bases at V and 11 bases at J, with 10 bases between. This chain's CDR3 is CASSEGTPLHF. CDR3 in DNA: TGTGCCAGCTCGGAGGGAACACCCCTCCACTTT.

The genes are TRBV5-1 and TRBJ2-3, with a tentative D call TRBD1 (6 bases). Looked up from germline, CDR1 is SGHRS and CDR2 is YFSETQ. The CDR3 extends over 14 amino acids. The ends were cut back, 6 bases at V and 3 bases at J, with 14 bases in the middle. The CDR3 DNA reads as TGCGCCAGCAAGATAACAGGGCTGACAGATACGCAGTATTTT. Translating gives CASKITGLTDTQYF.

The chain carries TRBV5-4 and TRBJ1-2; the D is unclear. V gave up 0 bases and J gave up 4 bases, with 7 bases separating them. The CDR3 has 13 amino acids. Germline loops: CDR1 SGHNT, CDR2 YYREEE (reference sequence). The CDR3 region is CASSLDNSYGYTF. DNA for the CDR3: TGTGCCAGCAGCTTGGACAACAGCTATGGCTACACCTTC.

J is TRBJ1-2 and V is TRBV5-1; no firm D call. CDR3 length: 15 residues. Per germline, CDR1 SGHRS and CDR2 YFSETQ. The germline V and J ends were trimmed by 1 base and 2 bases, with 12 bases remaining between them. CDR3: CASSLQSTQNYGYTF. CDR3 bases: TGCGCCAGCAGCTTGCAATCAACTCAAAACTATGGCTACACCTTC.

This rearrangement joins TRBV9 to TRBJ2-1; 9 nucleotides align to TRBD2. The CDR3 loop spans 18 amino acids. Germline V gene data show CDR1 as SGDLS and CDR2 as YYNGEE. V shed 0 bases, J shed 0 bases, and the junction held 7 bases outside the gene matches. CDR3 in amino acids: CASSVVGSGGHSYNEQFF. The DNA of the CDR3 is TGTGCCAGCAGCGTAGTGGGTAGCGGGGGCCACTCCTACAATGAGCAGTTCTTC.

This clone has only a few counts. The chain carries TRBV4-2 and TRBJ1-6; D gene ambiguous. The CDR3 is 16 amino acids. The germline V gene has CDR1 LGHNA and CDR2 YNFKEQ. Trimming shortened V by 4 bases and J by 7 bases, and 17 bases separated the two germline ends. This CDR3 reads CASSLGEAGINSPLHF. CDR3 coding DNA: TGTGCCAGCAGCCTTGGAGAAGCGGGTATAAATTCACCCCTCCACTTT.

This clone was counted between two and nine times. The chain couples TRBV29-1 to TRBJ2-1; D is uncertain. In germline, CDR1 is SQVTM, CDR2 ANQGSEA. V was cut by 4 bases and J by 6 bases, with 19 bases left in between. CDR3 length equals 15 residues. The CDR3 sequence is CSVGSPGLSINEQFF. CDR3 DNA: TGCAGCGTTGGTAGTCCGGGTCTAAGTATCAATGAGCAGTTCTTC.

This chain uses TRBV3-1 (or the pseudogene TRBV3-2) with TRBJ1-1; 10 nucleotides agree with TRBD1. This CDR3 is built from 17 residues. Germline CDR1 reads LGHDT; CDR2 reads YNNKEL (reference sequence). Unmatched junction bases numbered 9, after V lost 4 bases and J lost 1 base. CDR3 in DNA: TGTGCCAGCAGCCGCCTTGCCGGGACAGGGGCGAACACTGAAGCTTTCTTT. Amino acids: CASSRLAGTGANTEAFF.

The chain uses TRBV1 and TRBJ1-5. TRBV1 is termed a pseudogene. This CDR3 has 15 residues. CDR3 residues: CTSSSGPFGSQPQHF. CDR3 nucleotides: TGCACCAGCAGCTCCGGGCCCTTCGGGAGCCAGCCCCAGCATTTT.

In its sample, this clone was seen a few times. This chain connects TRBV29-1 to TRBJ2-7; TRBD2 matches at 13 bases. CDR3 size: 19 residues. Germline V gene data show CDR1 as SQVTM and CDR2 as ANQGSEA. V lost 5 bases, J lost 2 bases, and 18 bases stayed unmatched. CDR3 DNA: TGCAGCGTTATTCCTAGCCCCCTACTAGCGGGAGGGCTGGCCTACGAGCAGTACTTC. Protein product: CSVIPSPLLAGGLAYEQYF.

This chain uses TRBV7-9 with TRBJ1-1; D is possibly TRBD1 (5 bases). V was pared by 4 bases and J by 6 bases, with 21 bases between. The CDR3 spans 16 residues. Germline V gives CDR1 SEHNR, CDR2 FQNEAQ (reference sequence). The CDR3 spells CASSSYEAGGRAEAFF. In DNA, the CDR3 is TGTGCCAGCAGCTCCTACGAAGCGGGGGGTCGGGCTGAAGCTTTCTTT.

J is TRBJ2-6 and V is TRBV27; 7 bases match TRBD1. CDR3 length: 15 amino acids. The germline CDR1 and CDR2 sequences are MNHEY and SMNVEV (reference sequence). Trimming at V came to 5 bases and at J to 2 bases, leaving 3 bases not matched to a gene. As DNA, the CDR3 is TGTGCCAGCAGTCCAGGGGGAACTGGGGCCAACGTCCTGACTTTC. It specifies CASSPGGTGANVLTF.

The CDR3 here is CASSEAWHLYGYTF. The CDR3 DNA follows: TGTGCCAGCAGTGAAGCGTGGCACCTCTATGGCTACACCTTC. This chain uses TRBV6-1 with TRBJ1-2; D remains ambiguous. V was pared by 0 bases and J by 4 bases, with 9 bases between. This CDR3 comprises 14 residues. Germline V gene sequence: CDR1 MNHNS, CDR2 SASEGT.

The V gene is TRBV12-3 or TRBV12-4, the J gene TRBJ1-2, with TRBD1 matching over 9 bases. The CDR3 runs 13 residues. V shed 5 bases and J 7 bases; nucleotides not matched to a gene: 5. CDR3 coding DNA: TGTGCCAGCAGTAACAGGGGGCGGTCTGGCTACACCTTC. Amino acid sequence: CASSNRGRSGYTF.

The count of this clone is one. The rearrangement uses TRBV2 and TRBJ1-5; 7 positions agree with TRBD1. Germline-derived CDR1 and CDR2 are SNHLY and FYNNEI. The CDR3 is made up of 18 amino acids. With 6 bases clipped from V and 0 bases from J, the junction kept 14 bases outside the gene matches. This CDR3 is CASSQRGGGLGSNQPQHF. CDR3 nucleotides: TGTGCCAGCAGCCAACGTGGAGGGGGCTTAGGTAGCAATCAGCCCCAGCATTTT.

The chain joins TRBV4-1 to TRBJ2-7; 8 bases line up with TRBD1. Per the germline V gene, CDR1 is MGHRA and CDR2 is YSYEKL. The V gene end was trimmed by 4 bases and the J gene end by 2 bases; junction bases not matched to a gene: 10. The CDR3 length is 16 residues. In DNA form, the CDR3 reads TGCGCCAGCAGCCCAACGGACAGGGTGAGCACCTACGAGCAGTACTTC. Translated: CASSPTDRVSTYEQYF.

The chain is built from TRBV5-1 and TRBJ2-1; 7 nucleotides line up with TRBD1. Losses at the gene ends were 4 bases for V and 7 bases for J; bases not matched to a gene: 11. CDR3 size: 15 residues. Germline loops: CDR1 SGHRS, CDR2 YFSETQ. The CDR3 DNA follows: TGCGCCAGCAGCCCTGGGACAGCGCCGGGGAATGAGCAGTTCTTC. It codes for CASSPGTAPGNEQFF.